Sequencing of this TCR beta chain was carried out in a study of T cell responses to AZD1222 COVID-19 vaccine. Study overall: Pooled in the analysis were second doses at about 4 or about 12 weeks.

Assay: immunoSEQ multiplex PCR; the TCRdb copy retains only in-frame clones and omits some. Of approximately 89,000 clones detected, about 88% appear once; the ten largest clones hold roughly 14%. Broader study findings: Among those given AZD1222, only five or six were seropositive at baseline. The reported proportion of spike-specific TCRs targeting unmutated variant regions was nearly half. Mostly white British, mostly female donors; authors suggested clonal diversity may be underestimated.

Details on this clone: Its antigen is not known.

The TCR comes from an adult in good health. The material was peripheral blood, obtained on day 0 of AZD1222 vaccination.

CDR3 region: CASSTPGHQPQHF. The CDR3 coding sequence is TGTGCCAGCAGTACACCGGGCCATCAGCCCCAGCATTTT. The chain links TRBV6-6 to TRBJ1-5, with no clear D. Per germline, CDR1 MNHNY and CDR2 SVGAGI (reference sequence). There are 13 residues in the CDR3. Trimming removed 5 bases at V and 5 bases at J, with 10 bases between.